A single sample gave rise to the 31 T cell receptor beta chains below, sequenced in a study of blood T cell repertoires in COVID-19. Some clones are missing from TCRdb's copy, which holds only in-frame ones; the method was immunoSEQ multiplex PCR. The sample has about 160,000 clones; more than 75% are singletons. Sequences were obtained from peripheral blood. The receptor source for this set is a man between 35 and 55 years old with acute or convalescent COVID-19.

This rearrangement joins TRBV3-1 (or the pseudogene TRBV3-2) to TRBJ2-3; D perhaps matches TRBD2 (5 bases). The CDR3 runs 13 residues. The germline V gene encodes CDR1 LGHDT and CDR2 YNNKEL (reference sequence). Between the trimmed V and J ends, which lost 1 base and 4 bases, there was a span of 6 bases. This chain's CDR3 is CASSQALADTQYF. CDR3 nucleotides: TGTGCCAGCAGCCAAGCACTAGCAGATACGCAGTATTTT.

Here the CDR3 reads CASSLTLVGSTQYF. In nucleotides, the CDR3 is TGCGCCAGCAGCTTAACCCTAGTCGGATCGACCCAGTACTTC. The chain recombines TRBV5-1 with TRBJ2-5; no definite D call. In germline, CDR1 is SGHRS, CDR2 YFSETQ. The length of the CDR3 is 14 residues. Trimming took 2 bases from V and 7 from J, leaving 15 bases between them.

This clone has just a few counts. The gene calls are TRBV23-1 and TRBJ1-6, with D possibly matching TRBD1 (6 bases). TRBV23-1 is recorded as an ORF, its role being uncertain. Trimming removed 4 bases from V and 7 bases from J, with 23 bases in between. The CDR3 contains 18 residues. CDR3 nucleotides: TGCGCCAGCAGTCTCTCGCTACGGACTCAGGGGCGGAATTCACCCCTCCACTTT. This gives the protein CASSLSLRTQGRNSPLHF.

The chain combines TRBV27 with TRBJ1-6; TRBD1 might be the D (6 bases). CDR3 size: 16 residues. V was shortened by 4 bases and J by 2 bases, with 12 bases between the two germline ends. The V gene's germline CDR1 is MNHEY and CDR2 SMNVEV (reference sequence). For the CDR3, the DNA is TGTGCCAGCAGTTCCGGGACAAAGGCCTATAATTCACCCCTCCACTTT. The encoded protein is CASSSGTKAYNSPLHF.

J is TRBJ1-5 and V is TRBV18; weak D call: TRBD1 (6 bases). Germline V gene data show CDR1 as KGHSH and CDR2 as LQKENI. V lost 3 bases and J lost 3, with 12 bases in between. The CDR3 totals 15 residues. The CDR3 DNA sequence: TGTGCCAGCTCACCGGGGGGGCCGAACAATCAGCCCCAGCATTTT. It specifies CASSPGGPNNQPQHF. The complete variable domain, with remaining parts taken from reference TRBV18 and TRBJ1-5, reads NAGVMQNPRHLVRRRGQEARLRCSPMKGHSHVYWYRQLPEEGLKFMVYLQKENIIDESGMPKERFSAEFPKEGPSILRIQQVVRGDSAAYFCASSPGGPNNQPQHFGDGTRLSIL.

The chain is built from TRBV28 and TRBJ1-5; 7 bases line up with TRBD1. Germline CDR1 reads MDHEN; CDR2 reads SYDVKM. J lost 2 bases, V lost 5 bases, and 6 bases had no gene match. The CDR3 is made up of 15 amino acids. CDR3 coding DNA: TGTGCCAGCAGTCGACAGGGCGAGGGCAATCAGCCCCAGCATTTT. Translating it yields CASSRQGEGNQPQHF.

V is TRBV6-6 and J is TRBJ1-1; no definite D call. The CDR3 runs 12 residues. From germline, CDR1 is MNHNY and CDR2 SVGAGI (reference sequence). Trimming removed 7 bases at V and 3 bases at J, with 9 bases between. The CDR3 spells CASNDRDTEAFF. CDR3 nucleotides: TGTGCCAGCAACGATCGGGACACTGAAGCTTTCTTT.

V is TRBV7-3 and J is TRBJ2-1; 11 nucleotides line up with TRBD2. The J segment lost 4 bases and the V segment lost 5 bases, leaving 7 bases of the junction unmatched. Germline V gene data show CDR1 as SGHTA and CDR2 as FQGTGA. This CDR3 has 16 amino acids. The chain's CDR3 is CASSRSGGVEYNEQFF. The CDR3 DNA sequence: TGTGCCAGCAGCCGTAGCGGGGGGGTTGAATACAATGAGCAGTTCTTC.

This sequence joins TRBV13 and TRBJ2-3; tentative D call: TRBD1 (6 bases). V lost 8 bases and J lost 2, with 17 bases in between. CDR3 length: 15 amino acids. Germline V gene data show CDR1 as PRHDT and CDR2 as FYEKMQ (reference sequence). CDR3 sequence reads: CASLRGPQITDTQYF. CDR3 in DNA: TGTGCCAGCCTCAGGGGCCCCCAGATCACAGATACGCAGTATTTT.

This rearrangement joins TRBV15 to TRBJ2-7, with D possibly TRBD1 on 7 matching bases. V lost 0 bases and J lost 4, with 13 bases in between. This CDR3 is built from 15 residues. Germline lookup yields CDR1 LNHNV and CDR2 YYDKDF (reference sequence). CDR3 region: CATSRDAGQRYEQYF. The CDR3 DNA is TGTGCCACCAGCAGAGATGCGGGACAGAGATACGAGCAGTACTTC.

For the CDR3, the DNA is TGTGCCAGCAGTTACTCAGGGCAGGGGTATTCACCCCTCCACTTT. Translating it yields CASSYSGQGYSPLHF. The chain couples TRBV6-5 to TRBJ1-6; maybe TRBD1 (6 bases). The CDR3 spans 15 residues. Trimming stripped 0 bases from V and 8 bases from J, with 11 bases between. Germline CDR1 reads MNHEY; CDR2 reads SVGAGI.

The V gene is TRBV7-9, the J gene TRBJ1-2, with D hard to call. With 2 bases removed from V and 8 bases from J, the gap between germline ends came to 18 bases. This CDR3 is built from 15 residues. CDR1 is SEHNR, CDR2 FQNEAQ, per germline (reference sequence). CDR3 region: CASSLKSLTGEGYTF. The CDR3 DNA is TGTGCCAGCAGCTTAAAGTCCTTGACCGGGGAAGGCTACACCTTC.

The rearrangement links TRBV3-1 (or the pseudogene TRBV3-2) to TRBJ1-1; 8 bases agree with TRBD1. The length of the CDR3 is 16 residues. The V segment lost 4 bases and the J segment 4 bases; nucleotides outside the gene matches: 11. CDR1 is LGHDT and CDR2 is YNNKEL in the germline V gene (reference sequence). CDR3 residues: CASSPGQGGRGTEAFF. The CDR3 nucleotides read TGTGCCAGCAGCCCTGGACAGGGTGGAAGGGGCACTGAAGCTTTCTTT.

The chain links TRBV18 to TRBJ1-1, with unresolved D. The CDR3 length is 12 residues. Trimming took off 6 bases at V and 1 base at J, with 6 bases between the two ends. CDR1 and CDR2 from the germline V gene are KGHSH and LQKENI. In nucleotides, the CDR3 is TGTGCCAGCTCGCGCCAGAACACTGAAGCTTTCTTT. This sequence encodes CASSRQNTEAFF.

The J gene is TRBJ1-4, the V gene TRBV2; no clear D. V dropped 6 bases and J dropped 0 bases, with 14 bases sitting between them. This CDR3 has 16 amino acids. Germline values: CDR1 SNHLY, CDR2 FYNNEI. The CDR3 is CASRTEGWATNEKLFF. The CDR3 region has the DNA TGTGCCAGCAGAACGGAGGGTTGGGCAACTAATGAAAAACTGTTTTTT.

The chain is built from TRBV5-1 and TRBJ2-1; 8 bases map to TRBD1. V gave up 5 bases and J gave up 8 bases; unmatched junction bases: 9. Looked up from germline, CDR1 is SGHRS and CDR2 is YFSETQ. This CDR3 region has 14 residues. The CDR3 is CASSWQTGADEQFF. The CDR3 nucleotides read TGCGCCAGCAGTTGGCAGACAGGGGCGGATGAGCAGTTCTTC.

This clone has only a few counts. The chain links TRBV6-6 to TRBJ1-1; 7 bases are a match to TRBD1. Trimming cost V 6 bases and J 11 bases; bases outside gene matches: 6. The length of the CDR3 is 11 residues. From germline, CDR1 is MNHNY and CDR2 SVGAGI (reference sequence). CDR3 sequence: CASSPDRAAFF. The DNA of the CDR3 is TGTGCCAGCAGCCCCGACAGGGCGGCTTTCTTT.

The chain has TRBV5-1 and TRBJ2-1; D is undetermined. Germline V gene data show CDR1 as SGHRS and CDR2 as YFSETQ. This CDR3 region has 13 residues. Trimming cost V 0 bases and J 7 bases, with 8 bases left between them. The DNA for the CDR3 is TGCGCCAGCAGCTTGGCTCAGTTGAATGAGCAGTTCTTC. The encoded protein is CASSLAQLNEQFF. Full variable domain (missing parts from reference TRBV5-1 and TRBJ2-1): KAGVTQTPRYLIKTRGQQVTLSCSPISGHRSVSWYQQTPGQGLQFLFEYFSETQRNKGNFPGRFSGRQFSNSRSEMNVSTLELGDSALYLCASSLAQLNEQFFGPGTRLTVL.

The CDR3 spells CASREGGTHEQYF. The DNA for the CDR3 is TGTGCCAGCAGAGAAGGCGGGACTCACGAGCAGTACTTC. This chain connects TRBV3-1 (or the pseudogene TRBV3-2) to TRBJ2-7; TRBD2 is a possible D gene (6 bases). The V gene lost 6 bases and the J gene lost 5 bases, with 14 bases spanning the gap. The CDR3 contains 13 residues. The germline gives CDR1 LGHDT, CDR2 YNNKEL (reference sequence).

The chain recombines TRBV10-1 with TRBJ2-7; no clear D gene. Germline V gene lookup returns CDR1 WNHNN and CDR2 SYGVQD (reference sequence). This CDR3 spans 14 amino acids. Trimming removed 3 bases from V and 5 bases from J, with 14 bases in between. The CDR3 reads CASSDYAASHEQYF. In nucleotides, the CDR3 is TGCGCCAGCAGTGATTACGCGGCTTCCCACGAGCAGTACTTC.

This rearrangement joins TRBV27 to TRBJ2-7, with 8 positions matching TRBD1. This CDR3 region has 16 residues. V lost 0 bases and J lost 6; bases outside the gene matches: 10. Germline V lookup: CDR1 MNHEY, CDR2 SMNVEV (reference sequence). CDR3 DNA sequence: TGTGCCAGCAGTTTATCCGACACCGGGACAGGTCTCGAGCAGTACTTC. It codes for CASSLSDTGTGLEQYF.

In nucleotides, the CDR3 is TGTGCCAGCAGCCCGAGACTAGCGGGGAGCTCCTACAATGAGCAGTTCTTC. It codes for CASSPRLAGSSYNEQFF. This rearrangement joins TRBV7-3 to TRBJ2-1, with 11 nucleotides matching TRBD2. This CDR3 has 17 amino acids. V was pared by 5 bases and J by 0 bases, with 6 bases of the junction left unmatched. From germline, CDR1 is SGHTA and CDR2 FQGTGA.

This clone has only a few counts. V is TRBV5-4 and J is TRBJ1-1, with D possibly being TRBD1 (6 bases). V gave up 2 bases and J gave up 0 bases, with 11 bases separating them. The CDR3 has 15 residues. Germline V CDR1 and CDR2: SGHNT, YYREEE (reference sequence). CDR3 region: CASSFPTGLNTEAFF. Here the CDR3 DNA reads TGTGCCAGCAGCTTCCCGACAGGCTTGAACACTGAAGCTTTCTTT.

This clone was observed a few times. This CDR3 reads CASSLAVSSGGYTDTQYF. The DNA for the CDR3 is TGCGCCAGCAGCTTGGCAGTATCTAGCGGGGGATACACAGATACGCAGTATTTT. The chain recombines TRBV5-1 with TRBJ2-3; 10 bases map to TRBD2. The trim removed 0 bases at V and 2 bases at J, leaving 9 bases unmatched. The CDR3 extends over 18 amino acids. CDR1 and CDR2 (germline): SGHRS, YFSETQ.

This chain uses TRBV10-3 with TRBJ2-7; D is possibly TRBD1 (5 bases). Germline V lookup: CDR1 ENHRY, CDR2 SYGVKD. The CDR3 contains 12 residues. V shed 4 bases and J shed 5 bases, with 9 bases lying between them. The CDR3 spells CAISAGSHEQYF. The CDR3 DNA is TGTGCCATCAGTGCAGGGTCCCACGAGCAGTACTTC.

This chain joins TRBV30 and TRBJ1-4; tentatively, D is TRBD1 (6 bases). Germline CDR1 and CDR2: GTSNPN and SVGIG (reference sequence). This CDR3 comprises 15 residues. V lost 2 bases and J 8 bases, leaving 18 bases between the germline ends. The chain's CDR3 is CAWSRGQLVEEKLFF. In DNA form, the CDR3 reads TGTGCCTGGAGTAGAGGACAGTTGGTAGAAGAAAAACTGTTTTTT.

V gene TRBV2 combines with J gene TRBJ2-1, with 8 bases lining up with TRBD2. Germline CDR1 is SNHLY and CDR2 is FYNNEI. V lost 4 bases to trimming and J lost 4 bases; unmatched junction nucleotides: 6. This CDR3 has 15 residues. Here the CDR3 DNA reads TGTGCCAGCAGTGTGGACGGGGGGGGTTACAATGAGCAGTTCTTC. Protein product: CASSVDGGGYNEQFF.

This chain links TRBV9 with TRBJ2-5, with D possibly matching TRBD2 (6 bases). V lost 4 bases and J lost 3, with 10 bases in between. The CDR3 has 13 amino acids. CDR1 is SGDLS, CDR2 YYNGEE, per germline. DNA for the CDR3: TGTGCCAGCAGCACTAGCCGTGAAGAGACCCAGTACTTC. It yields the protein CASSTSREETQYF.

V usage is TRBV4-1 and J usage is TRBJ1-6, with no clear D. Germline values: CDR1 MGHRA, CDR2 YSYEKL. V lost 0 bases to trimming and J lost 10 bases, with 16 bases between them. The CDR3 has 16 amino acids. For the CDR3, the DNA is TGCGCCAGCAGCCAAGAGGTTAGTGCGGGCTGGTCACCCCTCCACTTT. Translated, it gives CASSQEVSAGWSPLHF.

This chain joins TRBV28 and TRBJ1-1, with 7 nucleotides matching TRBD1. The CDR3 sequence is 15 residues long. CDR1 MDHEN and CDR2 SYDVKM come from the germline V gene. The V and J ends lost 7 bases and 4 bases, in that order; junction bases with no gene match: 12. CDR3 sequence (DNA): TGTGCCAGCATCCCCCTAGACAGGGCAATCACTGAAGCTTTCTTT. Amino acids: CASIPLDRAITEAFF.

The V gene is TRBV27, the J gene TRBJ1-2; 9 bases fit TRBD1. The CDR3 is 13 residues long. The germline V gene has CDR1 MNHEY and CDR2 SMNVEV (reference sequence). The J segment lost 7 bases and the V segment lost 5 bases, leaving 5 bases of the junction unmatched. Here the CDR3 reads CASSTGQGAGYTF. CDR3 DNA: TGTGCCAGCAGTACGGGACAGGGAGCTGGCTACACCTTC.